This TCR beta chain was identified in a study of T-cell reconstitution after alpha-beta-depleted transplantation in children. Study-wide points: The study traced high day-60 TCRbeta diversity in some patients to surviving recipient T cells and thymic progenitors. Expanded graft clones numbering several hundred reportedly gave rise to alpha-beta T cells about two months after transplant. T-cell counts and diversity at one year post-transplant came mainly from newly produced T cells.

V lost 1 base and J 9 bases, leaving 9 bases between the germline ends. The length of the CDR3 is 12 residues. Unique molecular identifiers were incorporated into the prepared TCRbeta library. TCRdb reprocessed the PCR reads via MiXCR and lists one record per CDR3 protein. The table records about 830,000 distinct CDR3 sequences, roughly 15% of them present only once. In its sample, this clonotype was seen many times. Its antigen is as yet unknown. This TCR derives from a male patient aged 10-17 years who had a stem cell transplant for acute lymphoblastic leukemia, so the T cells may come from the graft donor. This sequence joins TRBV12-3 or TRBV12-4 and TRBJ1-1; a weak D match, TRBD1 (5 bases). The specimen was PBMCs, mostly from graft donor cells, collected 360 days after TCRalphabeta/CD19-depleted stem cell transplant. The CDR3 DNA sequence: TGTGCCAGCAGTTTAGGTGGGGCGCAAGCTTTCTTT. Amino acid sequence: CASSLGGAQAFF.